Shown below are 30 T cell receptor beta chains from a single sample sequenced in a study of T-cell memory formation after mild COVID-19 (dated by TCRdb to the early 2020s). The library was built by means of 5' RACE. Reads for this sample came from an Illumina NovaSeq 6000. TCRdb itself trimmed the public reads at Q25 with fastp, ran MiXCR and retained productive beta chains. All rows with the same CDR3 protein become a single entry with the most common DNA and genes. The sample table shows roughly 550,000 distinct CDR3 sequences, and over 20% are seen once. Approximately 12% of the sample lies in the top ten. Sequencing was performed on PBMCs or a T cell subset sorted from them (not recorded which). Source of these receptors: an adult woman who had mild COVID-19 (a few samples of this study predate the infection). The sample titles of this study are shuffled in the database, so cell type and time point are left out; the donor was told from shared clones.

The sample holds a few counts of this clonotype. The V gene is TRBV12-3 or TRBV12-4, the J gene TRBJ2-7; 13 positions agree with TRBD2. CDR3 size: 15 residues. With 4 bases clipped from V and 3 bases from J, the junction kept 3 bases outside the gene matches. The CDR3 bases are TGTGCCAGCAGTTACAGGACTAGCGGGGGCTACGAGCAGTACTTC. Its protein product is CASSYRTSGGYEQYF.

CDR3 sequence reads: CASSQASGAYGYTF. The CDR3 DNA is TGTGCCAGCAGCCAAGCGTCAGGAGCCTATGGCTACACCTTC. This chain uses TRBV3-1 with TRBJ1-2; D uncertain. V dropped 1 base and J dropped 4 bases, with 10 bases sitting between them. From germline, CDR1 is LGHDT and CDR2 YNNKEL (reference sequence). CDR3 length: 14 amino acids.

There are many counts of this clonotype. This sequence joins TRBV5-1 and TRBJ2-7, with a tentative D call TRBD1 (5 bases). The germline V gene has CDR1 SGHRS and CDR2 YFSETQ. Deletions cut 2 bases from V and 5 bases from J, with 20 bases between. The CDR3 has 16 residues. This CDR3 is CASSFRPEKGLHEQYF. The CDR3 nucleotides read TGCGCCAGCAGCTTTAGGCCAGAAAAGGGGTTACACGAGCAGTACTTC.

The rearrangement uses TRBV7-9 and TRBJ2-3; D is possibly TRBD2 (6 bases). V lost 0 bases and J lost 0, with 13 bases in between. Germline CDR1 SEHNR, CDR2 FQNEAQ (reference sequence). This CDR3 contains 17 residues. CDR3 residues: CASSLALAQLSTDTQYF. The CDR3 DNA sequence: TGTGCCAGCAGCTTAGCTCTAGCGCAGCTTAGCACAGATACGCAGTATTTT.

This chain joins TRBV7-9 and TRBJ2-1, with TRBD1 as a possible D gene (6 bases). This CDR3 region has 16 residues. The V and J ends lost 5 bases and 2 bases respectively, with 16 bases between them. Per the germline V gene, CDR1 is SEHNR and CDR2 is FQNEAQ (reference sequence). CDR3 region: CASSPWRPGAYNEQFF. The DNA of the CDR3 is TGTGCCAGCAGCCCGTGGCGGCCAGGGGCCTACAATGAGCAGTTCTTC. Together with reference TRBV7-9 and TRBJ2-1, the CDR3 gives the full variable domain: DTGVSQNPRHKITKRGQNVTFRCDPISEHNRLYWYRQTLGQGPEFLTYFQNEAQLEKSRLLSDRFSAERPKGSFSTLEIQRTEQGDSAMYLCASSPWRPGAYNEQFFGPGTRLTVL.

This clonotype was seen only a few times. The chain carries TRBV14 and TRBJ2-1; D ambiguous. The germline V and J ends were trimmed by 5 bases and 8 bases, with 7 bases remaining between them. CDR3 size: 11 residues. CDR1 is SGHDN, CDR2 FVKESK, per germline. The CDR3 coding sequence is TGTGCCAGCAGCTTTCGATATGAGCAGTTCTTC. As protein: CASSFRYEQFF. Full variable domain (missing parts from reference TRBV14 and TRBJ2-1): EAGVTQFPSHSVIEKGQTVTLRCDPISGHDNLYWYRRVMGKEIKFLLHFVKESKQDESGMPNNRFLAERTGGTYSTLKVQPAELEDSGVYFCASSFRYEQFFGPGTRLTVL.

The chain links TRBV2 to TRBJ2-2; 8 nucleotides align to TRBD1. The CDR3 runs to 17 residues. The V gene end was trimmed by 4 bases and the J gene end by 1 base; junction bases not matched to a gene: 8. Looked up from germline, CDR1 is SNHLY and CDR2 is FYNNEI. The CDR3 here is CASSGQGWKGNTGELFF. The CDR3 DNA is TGTGCCAGCAGTGGACAGGGGTGGAAAGGGAACACCGGGGAGCTGTTTTTT.

This chain connects TRBV21-1 to TRBJ2-1; the table's D call TRBD2 went unverified against the DNA. TRBV21-1 is flagged as a pseudogene. The CDR3 consists of 15 residues. In DNA, the CDR3 is TGTGCCAGCAGCTTTCTAGCGGAGAGCTACAATGAGCAGTTCTTC. It yields the protein CASSFLAESYNEQFF.

The chain couples TRBV30 to TRBJ2-2; TRBD2 might be the D (5 bases). CDR3 size: 14 residues. Trimming took 2 bases from V and 0 from J, leaving 7 bases between them. CDR1 and CDR2 (germline): GTSNPN, SVGIG (reference sequence). CDR3 region: CAWSTSTNTGELFF. The CDR3 DNA sequence: TGTGCCTGGAGTACTAGTACGAACACCGGGGAGCTGTTTTTT.

This clonotype was counted a few times. The chain joins TRBV5-1 to TRBJ2-3; D is perhaps TRBD2 (6 bases). The CDR3 loop spans 15 amino acids. V dropped 3 bases and J dropped 2 bases, with 13 bases sitting between them. Germline assignment: CDR1 SGHRS and CDR2 YFSETQ. The CDR3, as DNA: TGCGCCAGCAGCTCAATTAGCGGAACCACAGATACGCAGTATTTT. It translates to CASSSISGTTDTQYF.

This clonotype was picked up many times. V and J are TRBV7-9 and TRBJ2-7; D tentatively fits TRBD1 or TRBD2 (5 bases each). Deletions cut 5 bases from V and 7 bases from J, with 12 bases between. This CDR3 is 12 amino acids long. Germline-derived CDR1 and CDR2 are SEHNR and FQNEAQ (reference sequence). CDR3 coding DNA: TGTGCCAGCAGCACCGGGGCCGGGGAGCAGTACTTC. It specifies CASSTGAGEQYF. Together with reference TRBV7-9 and TRBJ2-7, the CDR3 gives the full variable domain: DTGVSQNPRHKITKRGQNVTFRCDPISEHNRLYWYRQTLGQGPEFLTYFQNEAQLEKSRLLSDRFSAERPKGSFSTLEIQRTEQGDSAMYLCASSTGAGEQYFGPGTRLTVT.

This clonotype has a handful of counts. The V gene is TRBV5-1, the J gene TRBJ1-2; 7 bases agree with TRBD1. The trim removed 2 bases at V and 4 bases at J, leaving 5 bases unmatched. CDR3 size: 14 residues. Germline V gene sequence: CDR1 SGHRS, CDR2 YFSETQ. The CDR3 loop reads CASSFQGDLYGYTF. The CDR3 DNA reads as TGCGCCAGCAGCTTCCAGGGGGATCTCTATGGCTACACCTTC. The full variable domain, rest sourced from reference TRBV5-1 and TRBJ1-2, is KAGVTQTPRYLIKTRGQQVTLSCSPISGHRSVSWYQQTPGQGLQFLFEYFSETQRNKGNFPGRFSGRQFSNSRSEMNVSTLELGDSALYLCASSFQGDLYGYTFGSGTRLTVV.

V gene TRBV5-1 combines with J gene TRBJ2-3; TRBD1 or TRBD2 may be the D gene (5 bases each). The germline CDR1 and CDR2 sequences are SGHRS and YFSETQ. V lost 6 bases to trimming and J lost 5 bases, with 16 bases between them. This CDR3 is 14 amino acids long. CDR3: CASTTGAAEDTQYF. In DNA, the CDR3 is TGCGCCAGCACCACCGGGGCGGCCGAAGATACGCAGTATTTT.

This chain joins TRBV6-5 and TRBJ1-1, with D possibly matching TRBD1 (5 bases). V was clipped by 6 bases and J by 10 bases, with 12 bases between them. The CDR3 contains 11 residues. Germline V gene sequence: CDR1 MNHEY, CDR2 SVGAGI. In DNA, the CDR3 is TGTGCCAGCAGAGGGGATCACGGAGCTTTCTTT. As protein: CASRGDHGAFF.

This clonotype was detected only a few times. V is TRBV3-1 and J is TRBJ2-5, with unresolved D. Per germline, CDR1 LGHDT and CDR2 YNNKEL (reference sequence). The ends were cut back, 3 bases at V and 7 bases at J, with 15 bases in the middle. The CDR3 consists of 14 residues. This chain's CDR3 is CASSHRSGDGTQYF. The CDR3 nucleotides are TGTGCCAGCAGCCATAGGTCTGGAGATGGGACCCAGTACTTC.

The chain employs TRBV19 and TRBJ2-1; no firm D call. Trimming took off 7 bases at V and 7 bases at J, with 20 bases between the two ends. CDR1 and CDR2 (germline): LNHDA, SQIVND (reference sequence). The CDR3 totals 15 residues. Here the CDR3 reads CASNPGLSSWNEQFF. Here the CDR3 DNA reads TGTGCCAGTAACCCTGGGCTTTCCAGCTGGAATGAGCAGTTCTTC.

The chain recombines TRBV20-1 with TRBJ2-1, with a possible D match to TRBD2 (6 bases). The CDR3 is 16 amino acids. V lost 3 bases, J lost 4 bases, and 19 bases lay in between. CDR1 DFQATT and CDR2 SNEGSKA come from the germline V gene (reference sequence). The CDR3 loop reads CSASPRVGLIYNEQFF. The CDR3 DNA reads as TGCAGTGCTAGTCCCCGGGTGGGACTCATATACAATGAGCAGTTCTTC.

This clonotype was seen only a few times. V is TRBV12-5 and J is TRBJ1-1; D gene uncertain. Germline CDR1 and CDR2: LGHNT and FRNRAP. The CDR3 has 13 residues. V dropped 3 bases and J dropped 1 base, with 6 bases sitting between them. The CDR3 loop is CASGLLANTEAFF. DNA for the CDR3: TGTGCTAGTGGTTTATTAGCGAACACTGAAGCTTTCTTT.

This clonotype has a count of ten or more. The chain employs TRBV5-1 and TRBJ2-3; the D call may be TRBD1 or TRBD2 (5 bases each). V was clipped by 7 bases and J by 2 bases, with 17 bases between them. In germline, CDR1 is SGHRS, CDR2 YFSETQ. The CDR3 is 15 amino acids. The CDR3 here is CASGGRTGNTDTQYF. In DNA form, the CDR3 reads TGCGCCAGCGGGGGTCGGACCGGCAACACAGATACGCAGTATTTT. The variable domain in full, with the rest retrieved from reference TRBV5-1 and TRBJ2-3, is KAGVTQTPRYLIKTRGQQVTLSCSPISGHRSVSWYQQTPGQGLQFLFEYFSETQRNKGNFPGRFSGRQFSNSRSEMNVSTLELGDSALYLCASGGRTGNTDTQYFGPGTRLTVL.

V is TRBV6-2 or TRBV6-3 and J is TRBJ2-7, with a possible D match to TRBD2 (5 bases). The CDR3 is 15 amino acids. Germline loops: CDR1 MNHEY, CDR2 SVGEGT. Trimming took off 8 bases at V and 2 bases at J, with 19 bases between the two ends. Here the CDR3 reads CASCPGPEGPYEQYF. The DNA of the CDR3 is TGTGCCAGCTGTCCGGGCCCAGAGGGCCCCTACGAGCAGTACTTC.

This clonotype was observed a handful of times. The chain carries TRBV29-1 and TRBJ2-7, with a tentative D call TRBD2 (5 bases). V gave up 3 bases and J gave up 0 bases, with 9 bases separating them. Germline V CDR1 and CDR2: SQVTM, ANQGSEA. The CDR3 contains 13 residues. The CDR3 nucleotides read TGCAGCGTTGACGGGGATGACTCCTACGAGCAGTACTTC. Residues: CSVDGDDSYEQYF.

This clonotype has just a few counts. V and J are TRBV7-9 and TRBJ2-7, with 12 positions matching TRBD2. Germline-derived CDR1 and CDR2 are SEHNR and FQNEAQ (reference sequence). This CDR3 has 16 amino acids. V gave up 5 bases and J gave up 5 bases; unmatched junction bases: 10. The CDR3 loop is CASSARLAGAVHEQYF. The CDR3 DNA sequence: TGTGCCAGCAGCGCCCGACTAGCGGGAGCAGTCCACGAGCAGTACTTC.

This clonotype was detected ten times or more. The V gene is TRBV11-2, the J gene TRBJ2-7; D gene ambiguous. The CDR3 sequence is 14 residues long. V lost 0 bases and J lost 4, with 10 bases in between. Germline V gene sequence: CDR1 SGHAT, CDR2 FQNNGV. The DNA for the CDR3 is TGTGCCAGCAGCTTAGAGCCCCAGGCGTACGAGCAGTACTTC. Translating gives CASSLEPQAYEQYF.

The chain recombines TRBV11-1 with TRBJ2-3, with TRBD2 matching 9 bases. This CDR3 is 17 amino acids long. V shed 5 bases and J 3 bases; nucleotides not matched to a gene: 12. Per the germline V gene, CDR1 is SGHAT and CDR2 is FQDESV (reference sequence). CDR3 protein: CASSLRDSGRGTDTQYF. CDR3 nucleotides: TGTGCCAGCAGCCTACGCGATAGCGGGAGAGGTACAGATACGCAGTATTTT.

The rearrangement uses TRBV5-1 and TRBJ2-7; 12 bases align to TRBD2. V trimming: 4 bases; J trimming: 3 bases; junction bases outside the gene matches: 14. Germline CDR1 is SGHRS and CDR2 is YFSETQ. The CDR3 is 18 residues long. This CDR3 reads CASSLTAPTSGGHYEQYF. The DNA for the CDR3 is TGCGCCAGCAGCCTTACCGCGCCGACTAGCGGGGGCCACTACGAGCAGTACTTC.

The chain uses TRBV7-6 and TRBJ2-2; no definite D call. Looked up from germline, CDR1 is SGHVS and CDR2 is FNYEAQ. V lost 3 bases and J 5 bases, leaving 16 bases between the germline ends. This CDR3 comprises 16 residues. The CDR3 nucleotides read TGTGCCAGCAGCTTGAGTCTTGGAGTACGAACCGGGGAGCTGTTTTTT. Translated: CASSLSLGVRTGELFF.

This clonotype was counted ten times or more. The V gene is TRBV7-2, the J gene TRBJ1-1; 9 bases match TRBD1. J was trimmed by 5 bases and V by 5 bases; bases with no gene match: 9. The germline gives CDR1 SGHTA, CDR2 FQGNSA. The CDR3 is made up of 15 amino acids. This chain's CDR3 is CASSPQQGAFTEAFF. The CDR3 DNA follows: TGTGCCAGCAGCCCCCAACAGGGGGCCTTTACTGAAGCTTTCTTT.

V gene TRBV20-1 combines with J gene TRBJ2-5; a weak D match, TRBD2 (6 bases). Trimming left V 4 bases short and J 3 bases short, with 18 bases between. Germline CDR1 DFQATT, CDR2 SNEGSKA (reference sequence). This CDR3 contains 15 residues. The CDR3: CSANSVSGGKETQYF. The CDR3 DNA reads as TGCAGTGCTAACAGTGTGTCCGGGGGAAAAGAGACCCAGTACTTC.

The sample holds many counts of this clonotype. This chain uses TRBV6-5 with TRBJ1-2; D may be TRBD1 (5 bases). Looked up from germline, CDR1 is MNHEY and CDR2 is SVGAGI. This CDR3 comprises 16 residues. V was trimmed by 3 bases and J by 0 bases, leaving 14 bases between them. The chain's CDR3 is CASSYFRQPSNYGYTF. In nucleotides, the CDR3 is TGTGCCAGCAGTTATTTCCGACAGCCGTCTAACTATGGCTACACCTTC.

The genes are TRBV6-5 and TRBJ2-7; TRBD1 matches at 8 bases. The CDR3 extends over 15 amino acids. After removal of 2 bases from V and 2 bases from J, the junction contained 5 bases not matched to a gene. CDR1 is MNHEY and CDR2 is SVGAGI in the germline V gene. The CDR3 is CASSYTQGGPYEQYF. In DNA form, the CDR3 reads TGTGCCAGCAGTTACACACAGGGGGGCCCCTACGAGCAGTACTTC.